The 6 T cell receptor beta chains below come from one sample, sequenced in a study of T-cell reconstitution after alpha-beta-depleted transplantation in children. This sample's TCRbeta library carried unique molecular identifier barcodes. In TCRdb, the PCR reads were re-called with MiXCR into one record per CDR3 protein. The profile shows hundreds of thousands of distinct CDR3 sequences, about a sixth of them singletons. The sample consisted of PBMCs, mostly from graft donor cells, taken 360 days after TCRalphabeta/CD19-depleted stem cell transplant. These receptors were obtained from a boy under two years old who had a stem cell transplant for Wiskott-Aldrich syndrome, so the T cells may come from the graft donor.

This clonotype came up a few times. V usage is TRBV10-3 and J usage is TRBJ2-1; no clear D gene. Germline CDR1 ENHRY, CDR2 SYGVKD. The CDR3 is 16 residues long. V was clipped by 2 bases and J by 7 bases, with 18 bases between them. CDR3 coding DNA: TGTGCCATCAGTGAGCGTCCGGACCGCCGTGGGAATGAGCAGTTCTTC. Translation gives CAISERPDRRGNEQFF.

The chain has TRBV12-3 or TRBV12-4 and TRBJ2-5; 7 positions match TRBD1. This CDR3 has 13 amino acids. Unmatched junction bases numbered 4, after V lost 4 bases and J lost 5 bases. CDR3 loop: CASSSGQSETQYF. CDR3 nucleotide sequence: TGTGCCAGCAGTTCGGGACAGTCGGAGACCCAGTACTTC.

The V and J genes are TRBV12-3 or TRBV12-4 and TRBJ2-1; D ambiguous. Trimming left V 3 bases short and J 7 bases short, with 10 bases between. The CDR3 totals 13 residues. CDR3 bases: TGTGCCAGCAGTTTTTCAAGGGCGAATGAGCAGTTCTTC. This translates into CASSFSRANEQFF.

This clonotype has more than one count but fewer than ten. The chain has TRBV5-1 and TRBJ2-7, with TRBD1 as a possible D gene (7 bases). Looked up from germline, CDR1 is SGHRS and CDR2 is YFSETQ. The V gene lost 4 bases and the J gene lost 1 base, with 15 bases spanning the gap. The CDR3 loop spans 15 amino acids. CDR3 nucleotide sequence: TGCGCCAGCAGCCCGACAGGGAGGAGTTCCTACGAGCAGTACTTC. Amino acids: CASSPTGRSSYEQYF.

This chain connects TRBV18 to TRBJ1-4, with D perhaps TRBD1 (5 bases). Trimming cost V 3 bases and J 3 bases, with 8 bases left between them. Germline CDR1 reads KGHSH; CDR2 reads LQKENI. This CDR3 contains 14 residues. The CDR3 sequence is CASSPSRANEKLFF. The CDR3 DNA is TGTGCCAGCTCACCTAGCAGGGCTAATGAAAAACTGTTTTTT.

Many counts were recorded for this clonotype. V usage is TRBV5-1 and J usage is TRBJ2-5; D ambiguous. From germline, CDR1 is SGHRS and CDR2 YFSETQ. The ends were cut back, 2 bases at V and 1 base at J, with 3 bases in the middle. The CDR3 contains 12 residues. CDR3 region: CASSFPQETQYF. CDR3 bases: TGCGCCAGCAGCTTCCCCCAAGAGACCCAGTACTTC.